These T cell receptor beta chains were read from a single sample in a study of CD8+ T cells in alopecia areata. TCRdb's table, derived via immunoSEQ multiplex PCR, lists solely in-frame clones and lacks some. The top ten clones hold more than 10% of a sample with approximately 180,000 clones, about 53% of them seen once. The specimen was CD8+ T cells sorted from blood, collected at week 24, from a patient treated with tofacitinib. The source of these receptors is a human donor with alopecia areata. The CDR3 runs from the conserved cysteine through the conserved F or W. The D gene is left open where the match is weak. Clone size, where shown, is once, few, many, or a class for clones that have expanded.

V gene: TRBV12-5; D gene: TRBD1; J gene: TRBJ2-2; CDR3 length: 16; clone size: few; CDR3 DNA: TGTGCTAGTGGTTTGGGACAGGGGGCTTTGGCCGGGGAGCTGTTTTTT; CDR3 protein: CASGLGQGALAGELFF
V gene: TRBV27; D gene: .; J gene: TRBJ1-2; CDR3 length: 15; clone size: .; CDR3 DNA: TGTGCCAGCAGTTCCTTCGAAGGAGCTAACTATGGCTACACCTTC; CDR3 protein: CASSSFEGANYGYTF
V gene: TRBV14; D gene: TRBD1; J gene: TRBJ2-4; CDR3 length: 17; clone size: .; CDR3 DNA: TGTGCCAGCAGCCAACCGACAGGGAAGGTTACCAAAAACATTCAGTACTTC; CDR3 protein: CASSQPTGKVTKNIQYF
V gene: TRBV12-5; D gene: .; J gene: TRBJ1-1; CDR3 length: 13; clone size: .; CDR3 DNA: TGTGCTAGTGACGTAGGGGCTTACACTGAAGCTTTCTTT; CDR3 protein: CASDVGAYTEAFF
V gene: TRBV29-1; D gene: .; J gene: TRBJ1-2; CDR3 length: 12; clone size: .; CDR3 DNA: TGCAGCGTCACTCAAGGCACGAATGGCTACACCTTC; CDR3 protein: CSVTQGTNGYTF
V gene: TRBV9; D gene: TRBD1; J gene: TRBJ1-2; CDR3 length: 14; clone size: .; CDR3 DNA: TGTGCCAGCAGCGGACAGGGGTCAGACTATGGCTACACCTTC; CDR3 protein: CASSGQGSDYGYTF
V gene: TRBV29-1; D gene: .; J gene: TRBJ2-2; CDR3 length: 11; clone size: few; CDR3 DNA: TGCAGCGTTTTCGCGACCGGGGAGCTGTTTTTT; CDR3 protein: CSVFATGELFF
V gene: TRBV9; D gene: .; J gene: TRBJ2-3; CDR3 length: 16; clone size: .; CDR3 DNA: TGTGCCAGCAGCGTCCAAGCGGGGACAAGCACAGATACGCAGTATTTT; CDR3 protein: CASSVQAGTSTDTQYF
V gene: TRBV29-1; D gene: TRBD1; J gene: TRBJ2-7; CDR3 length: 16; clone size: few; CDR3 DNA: TGCAGCGTTGAAGTAACGGGACAGGGGGTAACCTACGAGCAGTACTTC; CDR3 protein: CSVEVTGQGVTYEQYF
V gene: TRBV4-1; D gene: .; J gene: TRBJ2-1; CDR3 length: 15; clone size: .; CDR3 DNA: TGCGCCAGCAGCGAATACGATGCTGGAGACAATGAGCAGTTCTTC; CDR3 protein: CASSEYDAGDNEQFF
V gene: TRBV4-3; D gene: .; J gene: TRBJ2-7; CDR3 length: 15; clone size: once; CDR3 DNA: TGCGCCAGCAGCCAAGAGGCGGAAAGCTCCTACGAGCAGTACTTC; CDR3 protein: CASSQEAESSYEQYF
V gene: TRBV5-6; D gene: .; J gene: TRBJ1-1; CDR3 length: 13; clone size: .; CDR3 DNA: TGTGCCAGCAGCTTGAACGTGAACACTGAAGCTTTCTTT; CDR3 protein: CASSLNVNTEAFF
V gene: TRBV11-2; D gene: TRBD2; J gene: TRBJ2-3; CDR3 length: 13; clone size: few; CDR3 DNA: TGTGCCAGCAGCCGTACTAGCGTCGATACGCAGTATTTT; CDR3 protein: CASSRTSVDTQYF
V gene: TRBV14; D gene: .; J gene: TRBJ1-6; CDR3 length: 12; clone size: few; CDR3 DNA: TGTGCCAGCAGCGAACAGAATTCACCCCTCCACTTT; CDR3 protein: CASSEQNSPLHF
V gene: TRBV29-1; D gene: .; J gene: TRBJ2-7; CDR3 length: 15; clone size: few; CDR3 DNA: TGCAGCGTTGGTTCCCAGTCTAAGGGGTACTACGAGCAGTACTTC; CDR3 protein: CSVGSQSKGYYEQYF
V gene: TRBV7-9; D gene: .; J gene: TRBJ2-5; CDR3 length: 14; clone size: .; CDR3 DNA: TGTGCCAGCAGCTCAGATACGTACCAAGAGACCCAGTACTTC; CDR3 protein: CASSSDTYQETQYF
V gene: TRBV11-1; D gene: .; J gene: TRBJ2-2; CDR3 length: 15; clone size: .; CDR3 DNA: TGTGCCAGCAGCTTCGGGCAGGACAACACCGGGGAGCTGTTTTTT; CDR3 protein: CASSFGQDNTGELFF
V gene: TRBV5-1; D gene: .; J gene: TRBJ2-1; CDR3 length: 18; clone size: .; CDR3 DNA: TGCGCCAGCAGCTTGGGCGTCGTGGGAACAGAGAGATACAATGAGCAGTTCTTC; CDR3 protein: CASSLGVVGTERYNEQFF
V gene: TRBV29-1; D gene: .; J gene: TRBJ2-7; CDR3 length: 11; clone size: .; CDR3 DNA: TGCAGCGTTGAGGGTTTGGGTGAGCAGTACTTC; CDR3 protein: CSVEGLGEQYF
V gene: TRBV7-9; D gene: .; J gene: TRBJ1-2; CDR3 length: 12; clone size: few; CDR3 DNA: TGTGCCAGCAGCTTACCCAGGGATGGCTACACCTTC; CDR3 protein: CASSLPRDGYTF
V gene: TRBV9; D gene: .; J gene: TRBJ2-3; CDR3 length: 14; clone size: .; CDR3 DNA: TGTGCCAGCAGCGTAGGGGACAACGGGGAGGCGCAGTATTTT; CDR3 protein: CASSVGDNGEAQYF
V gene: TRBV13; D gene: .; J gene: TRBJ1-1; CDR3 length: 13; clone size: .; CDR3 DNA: TGTGCCAGCAGCTCGCAGGTTAACACTGAAGCTTTCTTT; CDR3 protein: CASSSQVNTEAFF
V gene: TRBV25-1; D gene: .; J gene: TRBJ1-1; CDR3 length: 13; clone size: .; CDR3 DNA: TGTGCCAGCAGTCCCCTAGGGAACACTGAAGCTTTCTTT; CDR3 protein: CASSPLGNTEAFF
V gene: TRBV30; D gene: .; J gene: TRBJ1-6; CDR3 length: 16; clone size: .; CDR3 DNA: TGTGCCTGGAGTAGCCTAGGAAGCTCCTATAATTCACCCCTCCACTTT; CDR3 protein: CAWSSLGSSYNSPLHF
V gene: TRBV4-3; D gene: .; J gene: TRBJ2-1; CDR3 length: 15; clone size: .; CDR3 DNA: TGCGCCAGCAGCCAAGATCGGAGGGTGGGTAGTGAGCAGTTCTTC; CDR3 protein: CASSQDRRVGSEQFF
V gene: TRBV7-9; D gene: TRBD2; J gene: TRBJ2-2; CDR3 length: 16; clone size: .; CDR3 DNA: TGTGCCAGCAGCGATCCGGGACTAGATAACACCGGGGAGCTGTTTTTT; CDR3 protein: CASSDPGLDNTGELFF
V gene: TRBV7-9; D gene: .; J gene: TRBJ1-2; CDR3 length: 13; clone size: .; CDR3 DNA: TGTGCCAGCAGCCAAGGAGGCGACTATGGCTACACCTTC; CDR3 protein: CASSQGGDYGYTF
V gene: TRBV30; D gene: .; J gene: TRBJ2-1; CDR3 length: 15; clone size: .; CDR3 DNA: TGTGCCTGGAGTGTAGGTGGTGGGACCTACAATGAGCAGTTCTTC; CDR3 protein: CAWSVGGGTYNEQFF
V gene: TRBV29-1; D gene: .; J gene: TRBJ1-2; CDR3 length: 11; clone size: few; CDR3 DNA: TGCAGCGTTGCAGGCACCGATGGCTACACCTTC; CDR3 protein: CSVAGTDGYTF
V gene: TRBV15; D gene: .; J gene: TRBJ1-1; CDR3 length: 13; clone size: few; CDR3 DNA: TGTGCCACCAGCAGAGGTATGGGGACTGAAGCTTTCTTT; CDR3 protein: CATSRGMGTEAFF
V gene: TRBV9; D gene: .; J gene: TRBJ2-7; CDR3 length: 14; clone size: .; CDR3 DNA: TGTGCCAGCAGCAGAGGGGACCCTCGGAACGAGCAGTACTTC; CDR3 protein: CASSRGDPRNEQYF
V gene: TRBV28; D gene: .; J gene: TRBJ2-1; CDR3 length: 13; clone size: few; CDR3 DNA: TGTGCCAGCAGCATGGACCCGGTCAATGAGCAGTTCTTC; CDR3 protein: CASSMDPVNEQFF
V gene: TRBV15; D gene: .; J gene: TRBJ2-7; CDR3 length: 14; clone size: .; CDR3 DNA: TGTGCCACAAAGGAGGGGGACGGCTCCTACGAGCAGTACTTC; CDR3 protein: CATKEGDGSYEQYF
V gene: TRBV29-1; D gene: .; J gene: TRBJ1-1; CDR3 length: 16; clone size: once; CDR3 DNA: TGCAGCGTTGTGGGCGGGGGGAATTCGTTGGAGACTGAAGCTTTCTTT; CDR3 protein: CSVVGGGNSLETEAFF
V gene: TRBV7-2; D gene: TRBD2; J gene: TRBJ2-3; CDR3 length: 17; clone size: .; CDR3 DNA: TGTGCCAGCAGCTTTTGGCCTAGCGGGGGATCTCCAGATACGCAGTATTTT; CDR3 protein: CASSFWPSGGSPDTQYF
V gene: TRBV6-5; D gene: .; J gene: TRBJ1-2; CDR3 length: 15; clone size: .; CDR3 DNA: TGTGCCAGCAGTTACTCCTGGGAGTTTAACTATGGCTACACCTTC; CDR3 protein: CASSYSWEFNYGYTF
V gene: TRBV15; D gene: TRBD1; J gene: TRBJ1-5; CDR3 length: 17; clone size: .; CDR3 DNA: TGTGCCACCAGTATATTACAGGGGCACTCCGCCAATCAGCCCCAGCATTTT; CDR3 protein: CATSILQGHSANQPQHF
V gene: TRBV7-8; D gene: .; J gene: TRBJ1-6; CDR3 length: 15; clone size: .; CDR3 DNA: TGTGCCAGCAGCTTAGACCCGGGGGCAAATTCACCCCTCCACTTT; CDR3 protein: CASSLDPGANSPLHF
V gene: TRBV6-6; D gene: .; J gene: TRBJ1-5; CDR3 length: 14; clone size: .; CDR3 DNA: TGTGCCAGCAGTTATGATCGTGATGATCAGCCCCAGCATTTT; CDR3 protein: CASSYDRDDQPQHF
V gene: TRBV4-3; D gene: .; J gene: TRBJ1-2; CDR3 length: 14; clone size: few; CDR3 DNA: TGCGCCAGCAGCCAAGATAGCGGGGGCTATGGCTACACCTTC; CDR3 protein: CASSQDSGGYGYTF
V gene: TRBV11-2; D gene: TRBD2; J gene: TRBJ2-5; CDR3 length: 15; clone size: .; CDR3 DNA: TGTGCCAGCAGCCTCGGGACTATACTCCAAGAGACCCAGTACTTC; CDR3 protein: CASSLGTILQETQYF
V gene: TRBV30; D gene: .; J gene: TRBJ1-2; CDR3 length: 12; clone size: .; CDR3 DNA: TGTGCCTGGACAGGGGAGAACTATGGCTACACCTTC; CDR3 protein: CAWTGENYGYTF
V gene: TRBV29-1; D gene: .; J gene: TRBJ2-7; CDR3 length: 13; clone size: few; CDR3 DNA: TGCAGCGTCCGGGACACCAACCAATACGAGCAGTACTTC; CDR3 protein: CSVRDTNQYEQYF
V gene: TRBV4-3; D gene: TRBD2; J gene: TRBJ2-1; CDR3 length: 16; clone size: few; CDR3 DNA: TGCGCCAGCAGCCAAGATAGCGGGAGCTCCTACAATGAGCAGTTCTTC; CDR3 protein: CASSQDSGSSYNEQFF
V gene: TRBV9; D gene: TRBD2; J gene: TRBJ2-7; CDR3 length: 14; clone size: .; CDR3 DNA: TGTGCCAGCAGCCCCTACGGGACTAGCGGCGAGCAGTACTTC; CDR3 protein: CASSPYGTSGEQYF
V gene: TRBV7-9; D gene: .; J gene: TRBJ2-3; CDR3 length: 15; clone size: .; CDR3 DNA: TGTGCCAGCAGCTTAGACTTCTCAAGCACAGATACGCAGTATTTT; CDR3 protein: CASSLDFSSTDTQYF
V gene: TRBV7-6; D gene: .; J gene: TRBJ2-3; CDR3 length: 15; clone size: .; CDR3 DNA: TGTGCCAGCAGCCCGCCCCCGTTACAATTAGATACGCAGTATTTT; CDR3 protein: CASSPPPLQLDTQYF
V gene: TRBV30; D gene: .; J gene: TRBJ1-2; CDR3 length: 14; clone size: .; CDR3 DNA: TGTGCCTGGACCGCAGGTTCAGGTGGCTATGGCTACACCTTC; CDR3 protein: CAWTAGSGGYGYTF
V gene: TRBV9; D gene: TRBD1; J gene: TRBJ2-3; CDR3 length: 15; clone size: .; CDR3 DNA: TGTGCCAGCAGCGTAGAGGGACAGGGTAGGGATACGCAGTATTTT; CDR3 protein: CASSVEGQGRDTQYF
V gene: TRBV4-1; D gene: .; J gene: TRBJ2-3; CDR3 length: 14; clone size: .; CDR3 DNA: TGCGCCAGCAAGGGGGGCTGGAGCACAGATACGCAGTATTTT; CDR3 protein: CASKGGWSTDTQYF